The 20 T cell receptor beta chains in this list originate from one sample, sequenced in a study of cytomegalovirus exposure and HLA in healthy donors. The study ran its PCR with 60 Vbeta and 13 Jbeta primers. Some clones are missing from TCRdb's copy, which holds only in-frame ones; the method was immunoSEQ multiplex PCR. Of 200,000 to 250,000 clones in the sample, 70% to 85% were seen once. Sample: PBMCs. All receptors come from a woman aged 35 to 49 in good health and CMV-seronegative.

This CDR3 is CASGFGSPGELFF. In nucleotides, the CDR3 is TGTGCTAGTGGTTTTGGGAGCCCCGGGGAGCTGTTTTTT. This chain uses TRBV12-5 with TRBJ2-2, with D possibly matching TRBD2 (5 bases). V gave up 3 bases and J gave up 6 bases, with 8 bases separating them. The CDR3 is 13 amino acids. Germline CDR1 reads LGHNT; CDR2 reads FRNRAP.

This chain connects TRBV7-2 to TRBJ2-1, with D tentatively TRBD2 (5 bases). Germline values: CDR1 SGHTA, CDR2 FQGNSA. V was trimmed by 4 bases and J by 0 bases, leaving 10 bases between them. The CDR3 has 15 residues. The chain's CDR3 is CASSSREGSYNEQFF. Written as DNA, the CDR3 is TGTGCCAGCAGCTCCCGAGAGGGCTCCTACAATGAGCAGTTCTTC.

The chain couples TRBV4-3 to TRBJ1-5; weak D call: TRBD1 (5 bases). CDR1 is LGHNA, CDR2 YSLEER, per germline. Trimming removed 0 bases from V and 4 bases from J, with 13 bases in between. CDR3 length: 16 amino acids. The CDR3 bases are TGCGCCAGCAGCCAAGATGGGGGGTCAGGTAATCAGCCCCAGCATTTT. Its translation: CASSQDGGSGNQPQHF.

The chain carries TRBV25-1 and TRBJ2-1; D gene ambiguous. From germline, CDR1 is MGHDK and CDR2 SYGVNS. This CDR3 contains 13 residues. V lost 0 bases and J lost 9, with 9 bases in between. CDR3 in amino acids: CASSEYRVGEQFF. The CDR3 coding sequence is TGTGCCAGCAGTGAATATCGAGTCGGTGAGCAGTTCTTC.

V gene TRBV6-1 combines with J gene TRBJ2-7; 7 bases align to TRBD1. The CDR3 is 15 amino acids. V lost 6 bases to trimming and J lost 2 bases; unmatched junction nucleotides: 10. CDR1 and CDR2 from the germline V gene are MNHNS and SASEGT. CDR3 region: CASRKGALLAYEQYF. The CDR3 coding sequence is TGTGCCAGCAGAAAGGGGGCCTTACTGGCCTACGAGCAGTACTTC.

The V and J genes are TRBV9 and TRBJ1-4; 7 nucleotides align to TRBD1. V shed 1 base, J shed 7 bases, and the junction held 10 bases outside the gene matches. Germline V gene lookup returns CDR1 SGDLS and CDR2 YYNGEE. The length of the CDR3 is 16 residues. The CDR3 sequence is CASSVTTGVSGEKLFF. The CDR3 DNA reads TGTGCCAGCAGCGTAACTACAGGGGTTAGCGGTGAAAAACTGTTTTTT.

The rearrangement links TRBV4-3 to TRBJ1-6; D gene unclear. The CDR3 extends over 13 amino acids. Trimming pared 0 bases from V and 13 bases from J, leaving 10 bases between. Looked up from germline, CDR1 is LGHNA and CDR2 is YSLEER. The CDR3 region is CASSQDRVSPLHF. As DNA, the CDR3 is TGCGCCAGCAGCCAAGATCGGGTCAGCCCCCTCCACTTT.

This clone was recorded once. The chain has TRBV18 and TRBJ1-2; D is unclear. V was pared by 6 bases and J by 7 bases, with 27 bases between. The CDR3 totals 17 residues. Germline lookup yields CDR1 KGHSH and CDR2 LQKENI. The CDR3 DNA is TGTGCCAGCTCCCCCCAGTACCAACCGTTAATGCGGGGTGGCTACACCTTC. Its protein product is CASSPQYQPLMRGGYTF. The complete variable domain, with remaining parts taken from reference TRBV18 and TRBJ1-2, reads NAGVMQNPRHLVRRRGQEARLRCSPMKGHSHVYWYRQLPEEGLKFMVYLQKENIIDESGMPKERFSAEFPKEGPSILRIQQVVRGDSAAYFCASSPQYQPLMRGGYTFGSGTRLTVV.

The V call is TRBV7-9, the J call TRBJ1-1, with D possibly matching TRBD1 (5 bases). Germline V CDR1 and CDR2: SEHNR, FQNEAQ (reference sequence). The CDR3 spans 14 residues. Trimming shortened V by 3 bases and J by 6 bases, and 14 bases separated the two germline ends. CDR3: CASSFPPGLPEAFF. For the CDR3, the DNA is TGTGCCAGCAGCTTCCCCCCAGGGCTACCTGAAGCTTTCTTT.

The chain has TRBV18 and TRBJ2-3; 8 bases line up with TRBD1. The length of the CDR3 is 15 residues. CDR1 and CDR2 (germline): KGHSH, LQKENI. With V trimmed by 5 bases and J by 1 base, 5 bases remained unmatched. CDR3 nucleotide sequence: TGTGCCAGCTCAAGACAGGGGCTGGGCACAGATACGCAGTATTTT. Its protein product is CASSRQGLGTDTQYF.

CDR3 sequence: CATSRDGGAATEAFF. The CDR3 DNA is TGTGCCACCAGCAGAGATGGGGGGGCGGCCACTGAAGCTTTCTTT. J is TRBJ1-1 and V is TRBV15, with TRBD1 as a possible D gene (6 bases). Per germline, CDR1 LNHNV and CDR2 YYDKDF (reference sequence). CDR3 length equals 15 residues. The germline V and J ends were trimmed by 0 bases and 4 bases, with 12 bases remaining between them.

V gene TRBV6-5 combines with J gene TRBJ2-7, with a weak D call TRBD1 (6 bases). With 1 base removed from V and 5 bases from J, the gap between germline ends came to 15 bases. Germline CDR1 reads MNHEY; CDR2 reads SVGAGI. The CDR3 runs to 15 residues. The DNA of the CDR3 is TGTGCCAGCAGTTACTTGAGGGACAAGGTCCACGAGCAGTACTTC. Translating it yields CASSYLRDKVHEQYF.

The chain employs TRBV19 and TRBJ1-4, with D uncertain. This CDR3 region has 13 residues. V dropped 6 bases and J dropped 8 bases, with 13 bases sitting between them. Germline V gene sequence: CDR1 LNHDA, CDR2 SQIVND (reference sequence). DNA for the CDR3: TGTGCCAGTAGAGACTTCGCCCCCGAAAAACTGTTTTTT. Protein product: CASRDFAPEKLFF.

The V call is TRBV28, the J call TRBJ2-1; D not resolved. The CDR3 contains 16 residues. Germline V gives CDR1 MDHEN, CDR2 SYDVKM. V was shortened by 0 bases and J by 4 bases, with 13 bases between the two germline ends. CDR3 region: CASSLWWVNGYNEQFF. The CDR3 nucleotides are TGTGCCAGCAGTTTATGGTGGGTTAACGGGTACAATGAGCAGTTCTTC.

The CDR3 nucleotides read TGTGCCAGCAGCTCCCTGACGGGGGAGGGCTACACCTTC. This codes for CASSSLTGEGYTF. The J gene is TRBJ1-2, the V gene TRBV7-8, with TRBD1 as a possible D gene (5 bases). Germline V gene data show CDR1 as SGHVS and CDR2 as FQNEAQ. V gave up 4 bases and J gave up 8 bases, with 14 bases separating them. The CDR3 sequence is 13 residues long.

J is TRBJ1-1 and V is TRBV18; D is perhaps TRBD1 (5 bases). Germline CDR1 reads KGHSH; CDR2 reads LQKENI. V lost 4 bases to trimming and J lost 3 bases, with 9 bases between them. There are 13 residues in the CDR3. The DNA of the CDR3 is TGTGCCAGCTCACAAAGCAGGGACACTGAAGCTTTCTTT. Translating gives CASSQSRDTEAFF.

The CDR3 protein is CASRSTGGLAAFF. For the CDR3, the DNA is TGTGCCAGCAGAAGTACTGGGGGCCTCGCAGCTTTCTTT. The chain combines TRBV6-5 with TRBJ1-1; the D gene is possibly TRBD1 (6 bases). This CDR3 contains 13 residues. Germline V gives CDR1 MNHEY, CDR2 SVGAGI. The V end was cut by 6 bases, the J end by 10 bases, with 18 bases between.

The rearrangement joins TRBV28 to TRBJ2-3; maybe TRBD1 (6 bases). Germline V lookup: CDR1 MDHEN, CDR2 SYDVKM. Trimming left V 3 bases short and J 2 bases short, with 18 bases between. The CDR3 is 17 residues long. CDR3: CASSFRVGDISTDTQYF. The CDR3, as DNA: TGTGCCAGCAGTTTCAGGGTAGGGGACATCTCCACAGATACGCAGTATTTT.

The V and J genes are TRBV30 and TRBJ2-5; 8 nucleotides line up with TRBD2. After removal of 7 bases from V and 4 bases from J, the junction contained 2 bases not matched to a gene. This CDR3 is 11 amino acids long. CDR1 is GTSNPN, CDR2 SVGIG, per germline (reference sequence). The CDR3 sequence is CAYRGGETQYF. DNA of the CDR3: TGTGCCTATCGGGGGGGAGAGACCCAGTACTTC.

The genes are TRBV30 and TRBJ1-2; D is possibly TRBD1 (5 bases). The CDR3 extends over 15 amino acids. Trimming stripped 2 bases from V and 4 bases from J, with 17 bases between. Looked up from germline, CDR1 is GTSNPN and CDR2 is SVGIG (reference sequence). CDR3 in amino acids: CAWSPRQSPLYGYTF. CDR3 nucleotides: TGTGCCTGGAGTCCTCGACAGTCTCCCCTCTATGGCTACACCTTC.